This T cell receptor (beta chain) was documented in a study of T cell responses to AZD1222 COVID-19 vaccine. Using immunoSEQ multiplex PCR, the repertoire was profiled, and TCRdb retains in-frame clones only, with some absent. The sample records 150,000 to 200,000 clones, over 80% being singletons. Overall study results and limits: It should be noted that donors were predominantly white British and more often female, and clonal diversity was possibly underestimated. Nearly half of spike-specific TCRs reportedly target unmutated variant regions. Of the AZD1222 recipients, only five to seven were seropositive at baseline.

Comments on this clone: What it recognizes is unknown.

The trim removed 2 bases at V and 3 bases at J, leaving 5 bases unmatched. The CDR3 contains 15 residues. Germline loops: CDR1 MNHEY, CDR2 SVGAGI. The material was peripheral blood, obtained on day 0 of MenACWY control vaccination. The chain couples TRBV6-5 to TRBJ2-7, with TRBD1 identical over 9 bases. This sequence was found in an adult in good health. CDR3 residues: CASSYAGTGFYEQYF. DNA of the CDR3: TGTGCCAGCAGTTACGCCGGGACAGGGTTCTACGAGCAGTACTTC.